A selection of T cell receptor beta chains follows, all from one sample in a study of T cells after yellow fever vaccination. TCRdb re-called the 5' RACE reads with MiXCR, one entry per CDR3 protein. Here the sample spans about 240,000 distinct CDR3 sequences, 6.9% being singletons. The specimen comprised CD4+ T cells sorted from PBMCs, sampled 15 days after the yellow fever booster vaccination. These receptors were obtained from a man between 25 and 39 years old who received the YFV17D yellow fever vaccine. CDR3s include the opening cysteine and the closing phenylalanine or tryptophan. The order of the fields is CDR3 protein, J gene, V gene, clone size. Expanded clones get a size class; other rows say once, few or many, or leave the size out.

CDR3aa: CASSLEARLDRAFAKNIQYF; j_gene: TRBJ2-4; v_gene: TRBV4-2; abundance: few
CDR3aa: CASSQVVGHEQYF; j_gene: TRBJ2-7; v_gene: TRBV4-3; abundance: many
CDR3aa: CSVRGRVTYEQYF; j_gene: TRBJ2-7; v_gene: TRBV29-1; abundance: .
CDR3aa: CASSPGTGSWPQHF; j_gene: TRBJ1-5; v_gene: TRBV18; abundance: few
CDR3aa: CASSQSKNYEQYF; j_gene: TRBJ2-7; v_gene: TRBV18; abundance: many
CDR3aa: CASSSVRGRTGELFF; j_gene: TRBJ2-2; v_gene: TRBV5-5; abundance: many
CDR3aa: CSAPGQSGDTF; j_gene: TRBJ2-1; v_gene: TRBV20-1; abundance: .
CDR3aa: CASSPRTSRSTVAGELFF; j_gene: TRBJ2-2; v_gene: TRBV6-1; abundance: .
CDR3aa: CSTGLAGTDTQYF; j_gene: TRBJ2-3; v_gene: TRBV20-1; abundance: many
CDR3aa: CASSKRGGTGELFF; j_gene: TRBJ2-2; v_gene: TRBV6-1; abundance: .
CDR3aa: CATSEGQGTDTQYF; j_gene: TRBJ2-3; v_gene: TRBV24-1; abundance: few
CDR3aa: CASNARVGETQYF; j_gene: TRBJ2-5; v_gene: TRBV7-2; abundance: .
CDR3aa: CASSLVAGGGETQYF; j_gene: TRBJ2-5; v_gene: TRBV7-2; abundance: .
CDR3aa: CASSFSPNRMNTGELFF; j_gene: TRBJ2-2; v_gene: TRBV5-6; abundance: .
CDR3aa: CASSYSQGALTEAFF; j_gene: TRBJ1-1; v_gene: TRBV6-5; abundance: few